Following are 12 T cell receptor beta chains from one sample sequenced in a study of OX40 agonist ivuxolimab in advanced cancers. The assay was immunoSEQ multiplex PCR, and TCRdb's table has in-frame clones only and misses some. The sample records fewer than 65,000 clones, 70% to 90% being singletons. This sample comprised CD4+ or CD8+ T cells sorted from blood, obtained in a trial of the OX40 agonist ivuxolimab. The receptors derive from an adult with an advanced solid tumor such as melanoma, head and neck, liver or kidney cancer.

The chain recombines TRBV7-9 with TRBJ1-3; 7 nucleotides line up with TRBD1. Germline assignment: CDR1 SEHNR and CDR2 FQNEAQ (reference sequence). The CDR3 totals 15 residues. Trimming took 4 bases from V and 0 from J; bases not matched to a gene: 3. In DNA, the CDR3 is TGTGCCAGCAGCTCCTACAGGGGCTCTGGAAACACCATATATTTT. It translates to CASSSYRGSGNTIYF.

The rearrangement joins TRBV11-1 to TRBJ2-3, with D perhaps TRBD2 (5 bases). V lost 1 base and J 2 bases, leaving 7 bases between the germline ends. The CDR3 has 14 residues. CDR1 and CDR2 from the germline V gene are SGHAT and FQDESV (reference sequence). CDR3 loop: CASSLGSATDTQYF. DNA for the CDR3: TGTGCCAGCAGCTTAGGTAGCGCCACAGATACGCAGTATTTT.

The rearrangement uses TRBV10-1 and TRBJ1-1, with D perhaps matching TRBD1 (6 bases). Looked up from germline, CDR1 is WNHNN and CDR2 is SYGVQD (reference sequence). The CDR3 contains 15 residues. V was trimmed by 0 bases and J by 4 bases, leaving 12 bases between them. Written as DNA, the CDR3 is TGCGCCAGCAGTGAGTCTGGGGGCGTAGGCACTGAAGCTTTCTTT. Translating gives CASSESGGVGTEAFF.

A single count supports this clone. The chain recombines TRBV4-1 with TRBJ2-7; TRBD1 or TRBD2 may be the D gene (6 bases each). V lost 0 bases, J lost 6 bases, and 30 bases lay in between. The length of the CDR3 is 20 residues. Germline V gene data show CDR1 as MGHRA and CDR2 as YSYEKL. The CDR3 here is CASSQDRRALREGTSGEQYF. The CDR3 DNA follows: TGCGCCAGCAGCCAAGATAGGAGGGCTTTGAGAGAGGGGACAAGTGGCGAGCAGTACTTC.

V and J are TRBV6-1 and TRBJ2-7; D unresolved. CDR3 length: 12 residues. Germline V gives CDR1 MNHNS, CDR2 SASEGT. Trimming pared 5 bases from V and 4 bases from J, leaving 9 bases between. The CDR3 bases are TGTGCCAGCAGTTCCGACATTTACGAGCAGTACTTC. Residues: CASSSDIYEQYF.

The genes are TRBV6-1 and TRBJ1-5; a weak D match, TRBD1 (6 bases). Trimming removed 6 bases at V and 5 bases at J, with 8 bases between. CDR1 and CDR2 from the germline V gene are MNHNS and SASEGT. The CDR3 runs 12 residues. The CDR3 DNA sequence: TGTGCCAGCAGAAAGGGGGATCAGCCCCAGCATTTT. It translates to CASRKGDQPQHF.

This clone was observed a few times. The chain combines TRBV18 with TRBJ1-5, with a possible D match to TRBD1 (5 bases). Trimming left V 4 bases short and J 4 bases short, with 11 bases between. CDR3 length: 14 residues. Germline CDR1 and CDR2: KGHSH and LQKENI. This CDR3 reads CASSLGERNQPQHF. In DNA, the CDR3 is TGTGCCAGCTCACTAGGGGAGAGGAATCAGCCCCAGCATTTT.

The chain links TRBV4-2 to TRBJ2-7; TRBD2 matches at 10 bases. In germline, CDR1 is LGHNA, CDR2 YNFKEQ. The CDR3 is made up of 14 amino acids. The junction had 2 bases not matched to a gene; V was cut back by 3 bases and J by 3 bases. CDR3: CASSQASGSYEQYF. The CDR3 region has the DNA TGTGCCAGCAGCCAGGCTAGCGGGAGCTACGAGCAGTACTTC.

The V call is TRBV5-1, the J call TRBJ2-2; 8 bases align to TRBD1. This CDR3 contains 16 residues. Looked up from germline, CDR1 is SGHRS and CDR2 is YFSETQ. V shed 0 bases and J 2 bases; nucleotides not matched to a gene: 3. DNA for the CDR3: TGCGCCAGCAGCTTGGTTGGGACAGGTAACACCGGGGAGCTGTTTTTT. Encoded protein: CASSLVGTGNTGELFF.

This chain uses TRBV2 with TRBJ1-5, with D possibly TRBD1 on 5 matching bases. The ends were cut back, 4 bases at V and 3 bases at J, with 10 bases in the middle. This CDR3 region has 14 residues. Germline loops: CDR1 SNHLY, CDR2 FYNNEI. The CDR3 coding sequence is TGTGCCAGCAGTGGAGACAGCATCAATCAGCCCCAGCATTTT. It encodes CASSGDSINQPQHF. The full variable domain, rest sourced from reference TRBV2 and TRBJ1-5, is EPEVTQTPSHQVTQMGQEVILRCVPISNHLYFYWYRQILGQKVEFLVSFYNNEISEKSEIFDDQFSVERPDGSNFTLKIRSTKLEDSAMYFCASSGDSINQPQHFGDGTRLSIL.

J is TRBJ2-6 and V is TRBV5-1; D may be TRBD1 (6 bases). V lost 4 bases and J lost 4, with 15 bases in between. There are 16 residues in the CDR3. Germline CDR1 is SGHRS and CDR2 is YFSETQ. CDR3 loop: CASSPQGPGGANVLTF. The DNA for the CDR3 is TGCGCCAGCAGCCCACAGGGCCCAGGGGGGGCCAACGTCCTGACTTTC.

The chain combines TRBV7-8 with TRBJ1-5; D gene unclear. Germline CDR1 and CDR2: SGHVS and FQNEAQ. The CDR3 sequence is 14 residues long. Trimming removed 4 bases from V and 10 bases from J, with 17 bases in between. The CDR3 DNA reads TGTGCCAGCAGCTCAGACGGGATTTTTGGTCCCCAGCATTTT. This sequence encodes CASSSDGIFGPQHF.